Below, one T cell receptor (beta chain) is given with its context. Its antigen is currently unknown. This sample is part of a study of T cell responses to AZD1222 COVID-19 vaccine. Overall study findings and caveats: Across spike, vaccine-associated CD4 TCRs were found, dominant at 160-218 and 743-854. Elevations in Spike-specific TCR breadth and depth followed administration of two AZD1222 doses. Sampling captured repertoires only after the peak T cell response.

Looked up from germline, CDR1 is SNHLY and CDR2 is FYNNEI. This CDR3 spans 13 amino acids. Trimming left V 10 bases short and J 0 bases short, with 10 bases between. Only in-frame clones appear in the TCRdb table, and some are missing; sequencing was by immunoSEQ multiplex PCR. The repertoire has about 180,000 clones, about 90% of them found once; the top ten carry 11%. Samples with a second dose at about 4 or about 12 weeks were pooled together. The gene calls are TRBV2 and TRBJ2-1, with D hard to call. Sequencing used peripheral blood, obtained 28 days after the second AZD1222 dose. The TCR sequence derives from an adult who received the AZD1222 COVID-19 vaccine. CDR3 residues: CATRPSSYNEQFF. The CDR3 coding sequence is TGTGCCACCCGTCCGAGCTCCTACAATGAGCAGTTCTTC.